Each of the 4 T cell receptor beta chains below was sequenced from the same sample in a study of response to subunit inactivated influenza vaccine. From the RT-PCR reads, TCRdb called clonotypes with MiXCR, one entry per CDR3 protein. This table holds 150,000 to 200,000 distinct CDR3 sequences, about a tenth found once. The starting material was non-naive T cells sorted from PBMCs, obtained more than 35 days after vaccination. These receptors were obtained from a man over 45 who received an inactivated influenza vaccine.

Ten or more counts support this clonotype. The genes are TRBV5-4 and TRBJ2-6, with 7 positions matching TRBD1. The CDR3 totals 15 residues. The germline gives CDR1 SGHNT, CDR2 YYREEE (reference sequence). The trim removed 3 bases at V and 4 bases at J, leaving 4 bases unmatched. In DNA form, the CDR3 reads TGTGCCAGCAGCTCGACAGGGATCGGGGCCAACGTCCTGACTTTC. Residues: CASSSTGIGANVLTF.

There are a few counts of this clonotype. This chain uses TRBV7-9 with TRBJ1-2; the D gene is possibly TRBD1 (5 bases). Germline V gives CDR1 SEHNR, CDR2 FQNEAQ (reference sequence). V was pared by 5 bases and J by 4 bases, with 17 bases between. This CDR3 has 15 residues. This chain's CDR3 is CASSNGAGGIYGYTF. The DNA of the CDR3 is TGTGCCAGCAGCAATGGGGCGGGGGGGATCTATGGCTACACCTTC.

This clonotype was observed many times. V gene TRBV24-1 combines with J gene TRBJ1-1; D is uncertain. Per the germline V gene, CDR1 is KGHDR and CDR2 is SFDVKD. The CDR3 runs 12 residues. Trimming cost V 7 bases and J 6 bases, with 11 bases left between them. The DNA for the CDR3 is TGTGCCACCAGCTCGACGGGGTCTGAAGCTTTCTTT. This gives the protein CATSSTGSEAFF.

The J gene is TRBJ2-2, the V gene TRBV12-3 or TRBV12-4; tentative D call: TRBD1 (5 bases). This CDR3 spans 14 amino acids. The V end lost 8 bases, the J end lost 0 bases, and 10 bases lay between the germline ends. CDR3 coding DNA: TGTGCCAGCCGCAGGGCCTCGAACACCGGGGAGCTGTTTTTT. This encodes CASRRASNTGELFF.